This T cell receptor beta chain is drawn from a study of blood T cell repertoires in COVID-19. On the study more broadly: Whether acute or convalescent, the COVID-19 samples came from the United States, Italy and Spain.

Libraries were prepared by immunoSEQ multiplex PCR; TCRdb keeps only in-frame clonotypes and omits some of them. The sample yields under 140,000 clones, about 70% seen once. This CDR3 is 16 amino acids long. Looked up from germline, CDR1 is SGHNT and CDR2 is YYREEE (reference sequence). The V end was cut by 2 bases, the J end by 3 bases, with 12 bases between. The chain recombines TRBV5-4 with TRBJ1-6; D not certain. Sequenced: peripheral blood. The TCR originated in a woman aged 55-70 years with acute or convalescent COVID-19. The CDR3 region has the DNA TGTGCCAGCAGCTTTGCGACACCGAGCTATAATTCACCCCTCCACTTT. Translation: CASSFATPSYNSPLHF.